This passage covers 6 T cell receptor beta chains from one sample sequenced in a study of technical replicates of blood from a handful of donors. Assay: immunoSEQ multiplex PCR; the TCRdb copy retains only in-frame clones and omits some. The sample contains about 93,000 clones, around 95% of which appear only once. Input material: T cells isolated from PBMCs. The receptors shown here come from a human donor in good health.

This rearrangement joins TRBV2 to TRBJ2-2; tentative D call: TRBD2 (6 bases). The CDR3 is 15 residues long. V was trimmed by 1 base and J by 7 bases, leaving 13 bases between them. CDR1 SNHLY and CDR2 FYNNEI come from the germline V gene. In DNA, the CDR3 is TGTGCCAGCAGTGAAGTCTTGGAGGGCAGCGGGGAGCTGTTTTTT. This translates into CASSEVLEGSGELFF.

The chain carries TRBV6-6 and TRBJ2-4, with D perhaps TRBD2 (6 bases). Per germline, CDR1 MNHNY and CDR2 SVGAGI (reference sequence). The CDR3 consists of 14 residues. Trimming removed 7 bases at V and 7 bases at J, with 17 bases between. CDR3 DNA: TGTGCCAGCACCACCCGGGGGTCTGAGAACATTCAGTACTTC. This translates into CASTTRGSENIQYF.

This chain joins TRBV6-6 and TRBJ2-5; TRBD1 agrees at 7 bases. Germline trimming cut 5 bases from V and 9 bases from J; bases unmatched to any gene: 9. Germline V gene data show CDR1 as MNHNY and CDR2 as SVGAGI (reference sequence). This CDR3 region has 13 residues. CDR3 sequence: CASSLDREKAQYF. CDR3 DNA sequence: TGTGCCAGCAGTCTCGACAGGGAGAAGGCCCAGTACTTC.

The CDR3 nucleotides are TGTGCCAGCAGCCGATATAGGGACAGGAACACCGGGGAGCTGTTTTTT. Amino acid sequence: CASSRYRDRNTGELFF. The chain recombines TRBV5-6 with TRBJ2-2; 7 bases line up with TRBD1. This CDR3 is 16 amino acids long. Germline V gives CDR1 SGHDT, CDR2 YYEEEE. V was pared by 4 bases and J by 1 base, with 7 bases of the junction left unmatched.

In nucleotides, the CDR3 is TGTGCCAGCAGTGAATTCGACAACGTACGAGGGACTGAAGCTTTCTTT. This codes for CASSEFDNVRGTEAFF. This chain joins TRBV6-1 and TRBJ1-1; no clear D. Germline lookup yields CDR1 MNHNS and CDR2 SASEGT. V shed 2 bases and J shed 5 bases, with 18 bases lying between them. This CDR3 is 16 amino acids long.

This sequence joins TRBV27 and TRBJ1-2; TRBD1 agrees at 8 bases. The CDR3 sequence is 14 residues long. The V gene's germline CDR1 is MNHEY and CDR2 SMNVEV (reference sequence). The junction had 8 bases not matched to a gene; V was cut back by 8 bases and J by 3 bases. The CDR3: CASGRTGMHYGYTF. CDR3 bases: TGTGCCAGCGGGAGGACAGGGATGCACTATGGCTACACCTTC.